These 24 T cell receptor beta chains were sequenced from one sample in a study of blood T cell repertoires in COVID-19. Sequencing was performed with immunoSEQ multiplex PCR; in TCRdb, only in-frame clones are kept and a portion is missing. The sample has just under 150,000 clones; 87% are singletons. Sequencing was done on a sample of peripheral blood. These receptors originate from a man aged 50 or older who had recovered from COVID-19.

The rearrangement uses TRBV5-1 and TRBJ2-7; 10 positions match TRBD1. The V and J ends lost 4 bases and 3 bases, in that order; junction bases with no gene match: 7. Germline CDR1 is SGHRS and CDR2 is YFSETQ. CDR3 size: 15 residues. CDR3 region: CASSRQGASLYEQYF. The CDR3 DNA follows: TGCGCCAGCAGCCGACAGGGGGCATCGCTCTACGAGCAGTACTTC. The whole variable domain, filled in from reference TRBV5-1 and TRBJ2-7, reads KAGVTQTPRYLIKTRGQQVTLSCSPISGHRSVSWYQQTPGQGLQFLFEYFSETQRNKGNFPGRFSGRQFSNSRSEMNVSTLELGDSALYLCASSRQGASLYEQYFGPGTRLTVT.

Only one count was recorded for this clone. The chain joins TRBV19 to TRBJ1-1; D gene uncertain. In germline, CDR1 is LNHDA, CDR2 SQIVND (reference sequence). The CDR3 has 12 amino acids. The ends were cut back, 5 bases at V and 0 bases at J, with 4 bases in the middle. DNA of the CDR3: TGTGCCAGTAGTCAGATGAACACTGAAGCTTTCTTT. Protein: CASSQMNTEAFF.

This clone was found a few times. The chain is built from TRBV5-4 and TRBJ2-2; 8 bases are shared with TRBD1. Germline loops: CDR1 SGHNT, CDR2 YYREEE (reference sequence). The CDR3 extends over 17 amino acids. The V gene end was trimmed by 3 bases and the J gene end by 3 bases; junction bases not matched to a gene: 10. CDR3 DNA: TGTGCCAGCAGCTCGCCTCCGGGACAGGTTGACACCGGGGAGCTGTTTTTT. Its translation: CASSSPPGQVDTGELFF.

V usage is TRBV3-1 (or the pseudogene TRBV3-2) and J usage is TRBJ1-6; D ambiguous. Trimming removed 4 bases from V and 5 bases from J, with 12 bases in between. This CDR3 is 15 amino acids long. Germline assignment: CDR1 LGHDT and CDR2 YNNKEL (reference sequence). This chain's CDR3 is CASSLEPGNNSPLHF. As DNA, the CDR3 is TGTGCCAGCAGCCTCGAACCGGGGAATAATTCACCCCTCCACTTT.

V is TRBV28 and J is TRBJ1-2; D might be TRBD1 (5 bases). The CDR3 is made up of 13 amino acids. Germline V CDR1 and CDR2: MDHEN, SYDVKM. V was trimmed by 4 bases and J by 4 bases, leaving 10 bases between them. DNA of the CDR3: TGTGCCAGCAGTTCCCAGGGCGTCTATGGCTACACCTTC. It yields the protein CASSSQGVYGYTF.

V and J are TRBV6-2 or TRBV6-3 and TRBJ1-5, with 7 bases lining up with TRBD1. CDR3 length equals 16 residues. Germline CDR1 and CDR2: MNHEY and SVGEGT. The J segment lost 4 bases and the V segment lost 6 bases, leaving 12 bases of the junction unmatched. DNA of the CDR3: TGTGCCAGCAGCACCACCGGGACAGAATCGAATCAGCCCCAGCATTTT. Translation gives CASSTTGTESNQPQHF.

The J gene is TRBJ1-4, the V gene TRBV11-2, with 8 nucleotides matching TRBD1. Losses at the gene ends were 3 bases for V and 1 base for J; bases not matched to a gene: 1. Germline loops: CDR1 SGHAT, CDR2 FQNNGV. The CDR3 spans 15 residues. This CDR3 reads CASSFTGGTNEKLFF. The CDR3 coding sequence is TGTGCCAGCAGCTTCACAGGGGGAACTAATGAAAAACTGTTTTTT.

The chain uses TRBV7-2 and TRBJ2-7; possibly TRBD1 for D (6 bases). CDR3 length: 14 residues. The V end was cut by 5 bases, the J end by 3 bases, with 14 bases between. CDR1 SGHTA and CDR2 FQGNSA come from the germline V gene. The CDR3 nucleotides read TGTGCCAGCAGCATTACCCGGGACAACTACGAGCAGTACTTC. Translation gives CASSITRDNYEQYF.

This clone has a handful of counts. V gene TRBV7-9 combines with J gene TRBJ1-1; 9 bases map to TRBD1. Germline CDR1 SEHNR, CDR2 FQNEAQ (reference sequence). The CDR3 runs to 16 residues. V gave up 6 bases and J gave up 0 bases; unmatched junction bases: 8. The CDR3 coding sequence is TGTGCCAGCAGTCCTCGGACAGGGGCAATGAACACTGAAGCTTTCTTT. Protein: CASSPRTGAMNTEAFF.

This chain joins TRBV3-1 (or the pseudogene TRBV3-2) and TRBJ1-1, with D possibly matching TRBD1 (6 bases). The CDR3 contains 11 residues. Trimming stripped 4 bases from V and 7 bases from J, with 7 bases between. Germline V CDR1 and CDR2: LGHDT, YNNKEL (reference sequence). The CDR3 DNA reads as TGTGCCAGCAGCCTCAGGGGTGAAGCTTTCTTT. Protein: CASSLRGEAFF.

The chain links TRBV9 to TRBJ2-3; the match to TRBD2 covers 8 bases. J was trimmed by 3 bases and V by 0 bases; bases with no gene match: 9. The V gene's germline CDR1 is SGDLS and CDR2 YYNGEE. The CDR3 is made up of 17 amino acids. CDR3 nucleotide sequence: TGTGCCAGCAGCGTAGGGGTCGGGCGGGGGGTAACAGATACGCAGTATTTT. It codes for CASSVGVGRGVTDTQYF. Variable domain in full (rest from reference TRBV9 and TRBJ2-3): DSGVTQTPKHLITATGQRVTLRCSPRSGDLSVYWYQQSLDQGLQFLIQYYNGEERAKGNILERFSAQQFPDLHSELNLSSLELGDSALYFCASSVGVGRGVTDTQYFGPGTRLTVL.

The rearrangement uses TRBV6-1 and TRBJ2-2; TRBD2 might be the D (6 bases). V lost 0 bases and J lost 4, with 12 bases in between. The CDR3 consists of 16 residues. CDR1 is MNHNS and CDR2 is SASEGT in the germline V gene. The CDR3 bases are TGTGCCAGCAGTGAAGCGGGGCTAGCGAGCACCGGGGAGCTGTTTTTT. Its protein is CASSEAGLASTGELFF.

This chain joins TRBV7-2 and TRBJ2-7; TRBD1 is a possible D gene (6 bases). CDR3 length: 14 residues. Deletions cut 5 bases from V and 1 base from J, with 12 bases between. CDR1 is SGHTA, CDR2 FQGNSA, per germline. The CDR3 loop is CASSARQDSYEQYF. The CDR3 region has the DNA TGTGCCAGCAGCGCCAGACAGGATTCCTACGAGCAGTACTTC.

This sequence joins TRBV27 and TRBJ1-4; 9 bases line up with TRBD1. V gave up 2 bases and J gave up 7 bases; unmatched junction bases: 5. CDR1 and CDR2 (germline): MNHEY, SMNVEV (reference sequence). This CDR3 has 15 amino acids. CDR3 residues: CASSLLRTGVEKLFF. In DNA, the CDR3 is TGTGCCAGCAGTTTACTTCGGACAGGGGTTGAAAAACTGTTTTTT.

In the case of this clone: The sample has other DNA sequences that encode this CDR3 too. This chain joins TRBV6-5 and TRBJ1-5; no clear D. Germline loops: CDR1 MNHEY, CDR2 SVGAGI. This CDR3 region has 14 residues. V lost 4 bases, J lost 0 bases, and 7 bases lay in between. The CDR3 loop is CASSSGYSNQPQHF. The CDR3 coding sequence is TGTGCCAGCAGTTCCGGGTATAGCAATCAGCCCCAGCATTTT.

This rearrangement joins TRBV4-3 to TRBJ2-7; TRBD2 aligns across 9 bases. CDR1 LGHNA and CDR2 YSLEER come from the germline V gene. The V segment lost 0 bases and the J segment 2 bases; nucleotides outside the gene matches: 5. CDR3 length: 16 residues. The CDR3 protein is CASSQEASGETYEQYF. As DNA, the CDR3 is TGCGCCAGCAGCCAAGAGGCTAGCGGGGAGACCTACGAGCAGTACTTC.

This clone has a single count. The chain links TRBV7-6 to TRBJ2-1, with 12 bases fitting TRBD1. This CDR3 has 20 residues. Per the germline V gene, CDR1 is SGHVS and CDR2 is FNYEAQ. V was pared by 2 bases and J by 10 bases, with 21 bases of the junction left unmatched. CDR3 DNA: TGTGCCAGCAGCTTACCCATGGGACAGGGGGCTTTTGTAGCTAACACCGAGCAGTTCTTC. Amino acid sequence: CASSLPMGQGAFVANTEQFF.

J is TRBJ2-1 and V is TRBV21-1; the D call in the table, TRBD1, was not verified against the DNA. TRBV21-1 is noted as a pseudogene. The CDR3 contains 16 residues. The CDR3 region is CASSAPGQGYYNEQFF. Written as DNA, the CDR3 is TGTGCCAGCAGCGCGCCGGGACAGGGATACTACAATGAGCAGTTCTTC.

This clone was seen just once. CDR3 loop: CASSPGWLASYEQYF. CDR3 DNA: TGTGCCAGCAGCCCGGGGTGGCTAGCTTCCTACGAGCAGTACTTC. The J gene is TRBJ2-7, the V gene TRBV7-8, with D tentatively TRBD2 (5 bases). V was cut by 5 bases and J by 1 base, with 15 bases left in between. CDR1 is SGHVS, CDR2 FQNEAQ, per germline. CDR3 length equals 15 residues. The full variable domain, rest sourced from reference TRBV7-8 and TRBJ2-7, is GAGVSQSPRYKVAKRGQDVALRCDPISGHVSLFWYQQALGQGPEFLTYFQNEAQLDKSGLPSDRFFAERPEGSVSTLKIQRTQQEDSAVYLCASSPGWLASYEQYFGPGTRLTVT.

V and J are TRBV4-3 and TRBJ2-2, with 14 positions matching TRBD2. V dropped 3 bases and J dropped 1; count of bases not matched to a gene: 1. CDR1 is LGHNA, CDR2 YSLEER, per germline. The CDR3 totals 17 residues. The CDR3 spells CASSHGLAGGNTGELFF. In DNA, the CDR3 is TGCGCCAGCAGCCACGGACTAGCGGGGGGGAACACCGGGGAGCTGTTTTTT.

The chain uses TRBV6-5 and TRBJ2-7; 7 nucleotides match TRBD1. Per the germline V gene, CDR1 is MNHEY and CDR2 is SVGAGI. The CDR3 loop spans 15 amino acids. J lost 3 bases, V lost 6 bases, and 11 bases had no gene match. The CDR3 DNA follows: TGTGCCAGCAGGTCGCCGGGACAGCAAGTCTACGAGCAGTACTTC. Its protein product is CASRSPGQQVYEQYF.

DNA of the CDR3: TGCAGCGTGACCAGGGGGACTGAAGCTTTCTTT. It is translated as CSVTRGTEAFF. The chain uses TRBV29-1 and TRBJ1-1; 7 bases align to TRBD1. The CDR3 runs to 11 residues. V lost 6 bases to trimming and J lost 5 bases; unmatched junction nucleotides: 3. Germline lookup yields CDR1 SQVTM and CDR2 ANQGSEA.

The rearrangement links TRBV10-1 to TRBJ2-1; 9 bases match TRBD1. Trimming removed 4 bases from V and 10 bases from J; junction bases left unmatched: 5. The CDR3 has 13 residues. Germline assignment: CDR1 WNHNN and CDR2 SYGVQD (reference sequence). The CDR3 is CASSADRGLEQFF. Here the CDR3 DNA reads TGCGCCAGCAGTGCGGACAGGGGTTTGGAGCAGTTCTTC.

This clone was detected only once. This rearrangement joins TRBV18 to TRBJ1-1; unclear D gene. V lost 3 bases, J lost 0 bases, and 14 bases lay in between. The CDR3 covers 16 residues. Germline V CDR1 and CDR2: KGHSH, LQKENI. CDR3 DNA sequence: TGTGCCAGCTCACCGGATCCGGGGAACTTGAACACTGAAGCTTTCTTT. This gives the protein CASSPDPGNLNTEAFF. Based on the CDR3 plus reference TRBV18 and TRBJ1-1, the full variable domain is NAGVMQNPRHLVRRRGQEARLRCSPMKGHSHVYWYRQLPEEGLKFMVYLQKENIIDESGMPKERFSAEFPKEGPSILRIQQVVRGDSAAYFCASSPDPGNLNTEAFFGQGTRLTVV.